The entry below describes one T cell receptor (beta chain). No antigen is known for it. Base quality data are lacking; no much larger clone is found one base away. Participants in the prospective study were aged roughly 18 to 90 years, lived in about two dozen United States geographic areas, and enrolled through a virtual design. In the prospective study, cohorts were assigned on the basis of participant-reported clinical history obtained from a screening survey and a study questionnaire. Mobile phlebotomists in the prospective study collected whole blood, serum and a nasopharyngeal or oropharyngeal swab from every participant. Over a roughly 2-month period, participants in the prospective study had the option of providing additional blood draws and questionnaires. Before DNA extraction, prospective study blood samples were shipped either frozen or at room temperature. From the cysteine up to the phenylalanine, the CDR3 has a length of 15 residues. Here the CDR3 DNA is all that survives: 45 bases in frame from base 1.

This sample was included in a study of blood T cell repertoires in COVID-19 (dated by TCRdb to between 2020 and 2021). With respect to the entire study: The collaborator samples originated in the United States, Italy and Spain and spanned the acute and convalescent phases of COVID-19. Sample metadata almost always included a de-identified subject ID, COVID-19 status, age in years and sex. Deeply sampled blood TCRbeta repertoires from subjects exposed to, actively infected with, or recovered from COVID-19 were included in the dataset. The material from the prospective study consisted of cDNA or gDNA derived from T cells, B-cell-depleted T cells, or PBMCs. The samples were drawn from the first 160 participants of the ongoing ImmuneRACE study and from 1,254 subjects provided by 6 global collaborators. A freely available public database, intended as a resource for researchers studying the immune response to SARS-CoV-2, is where the repertoires were released. Where HLA class I and class II types were available, the types were taken from metadata supplied by the sample provider, not from assay-based typing. The study at large found these results: The quantity of clinical and demographic metadata differed by source and by participant and was supplied without curation.

TCRbeta CDR3 regions were amplified from genomic DNA using the immunoSEQ Assay, a bias-controlled multiplex PCR. The study's own analysis went as follows. Nucleated cell counts per sample were estimated from amplification of reference gene primers within the assay. Sequence reads were collapsed and filtered to measure the absolute abundance of every unique TCRbeta CDR3 rearrangement. Productive Simpson clonality was computed per sample as the square root of Simpson's diversity index over productive rearrangements. TCRdb re-hosts the immuneACCESS table, in-frame sequences only. Its copies lack some clones; in the studies checked, an unresolved V gene accounts for under half of them, and the cause for the rest is not known. V and J calls and clone size are copied from that table; D and trimming were computed from the DNA. Present in this sample are fewer than 300,000 clones, under 95% of which were seen just once. Of the sample, roughly 2% is held by the ten largest clones.

The clonotype comes from a woman in her thirties or forties with acute COVID-19. The chain employs TRBV21-1 and TRBJ1-4; the table's D call TRBD1 went unverified against the DNA. TRBV21-1 is flagged as a pseudogene. The sequencing sample was made of PBMCs or T cells enriched from blood (not recorded which). The CDR3 corresponds to CASSQEGTGNEKLFF. The base sequence is TGTGCCAGCAGTCAAGAAGGGACAGGAAATGAAAAACTGTTTTTT.